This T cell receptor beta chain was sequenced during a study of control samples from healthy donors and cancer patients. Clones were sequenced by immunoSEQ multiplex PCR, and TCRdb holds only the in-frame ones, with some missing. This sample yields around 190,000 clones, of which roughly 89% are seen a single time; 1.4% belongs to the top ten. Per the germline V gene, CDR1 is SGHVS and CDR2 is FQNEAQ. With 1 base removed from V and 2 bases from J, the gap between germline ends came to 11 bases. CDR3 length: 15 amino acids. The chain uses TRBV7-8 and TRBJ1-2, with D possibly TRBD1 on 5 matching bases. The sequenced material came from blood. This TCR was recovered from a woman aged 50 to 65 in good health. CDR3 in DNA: TGTGCCAGCAGCTTAGATGCCAGGGCGAACTATGGCTACACCTTC. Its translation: CASSLDARANYGYTF.